Listed below are T cell receptor beta chains from one sample, sequenced in a study of beta chain features in type 1 diabetes. Using immunoSEQ multiplex PCR, the repertoire was profiled, and TCRdb retains in-frame clones only, with some absent. The table records 150,000 to 190,000 clones, 7.5% to 10% of them present only once. Sequencing was carried out using central memory CD4+ T cells from blood. The receptors shown here come from a man between 18 and 29 years old in good health. The CDR3 runs from the conserved cysteine through the conserved F or W. The order of the fields is CDR3 length, J gene, V gene, CDR3 protein.

len: 15
j_gene: TRBJ2-1
v_gene: TRBV7-3
CDR3aa: CASSQGSSSYNEQFF

len: 15
j_gene: TRBJ1-5
v_gene: TRBV6-5
CDR3aa: CATKEAPHSNQPQHF

len: 15
j_gene: TRBJ1-4
v_gene: TRBV4-3
CDR3aa: CASSQGGQGAAKLFF

len: 13
j_gene: TRBJ1-2
v_gene: TRBV4-3
CDR3aa: CASSQQGNYGYTF

len: 12
j_gene: TRBJ2-5
v_gene: TRBV7-6
CDR3aa: CASSNRAGTQYF

len: 19
j_gene: TRBJ2-1
v_gene: TRBV7-9
CDR3aa: CASSLRGGLTSGGANEQFF

len: 16
j_gene: TRBJ2-7
v_gene: TRBV11-1
CDR3aa: CASSLDRDTSSYEQYF

len: 15
j_gene: TRBJ2-1
v_gene: TRBV27
CDR3aa: CASSPLGGQGNEQFF

len: 17
j_gene: TRBJ2-2
v_gene: TRBV9
CDR3aa: CASSTGLAVLNTGELFF

len: 15
j_gene: TRBJ1-5
v_gene: TRBV18
CDR3aa: CASSTGGATNQPQHF

len: 12
j_gene: TRBJ2-7
v_gene: TRBV2
CDR3aa: CASRADSYEQYF

len: 16
j_gene: TRBJ2-2
v_gene: TRBV7-2
CDR3aa: CASSLPDRRNTGELFF

len: 13
j_gene: TRBJ2-7
v_gene: TRBV29-1
CDR3aa: CSVETSGSYEQYF

len: 12
j_gene: TRBJ2-3
v_gene: TRBV2
CDR3aa: CATKLHQDTQYF

len: 15
j_gene: TRBJ1-5
v_gene: TRBV7-9
CDR3aa: CASSLALGAPQPQHF

len: 14
j_gene: TRBJ1-6
v_gene: TRBV15
CDR3aa: CATSRVGNDSPLHF

len: 15
j_gene: TRBJ1-2
v_gene: TRBV4-3
CDR3aa: CASSREGQGRWGYTF

len: 13
j_gene: TRBJ2-7
v_gene: TRBV29-1
CDR3aa: CSVEESTGGEQYF

len: 13
j_gene: TRBJ2-7
v_gene: TRBV27
CDR3aa: CASSFQGGYEQYF

len: 19
j_gene: TRBJ2-5
v_gene: TRBV4-1
CDR3aa: CASSQDGDPRLAGVLPQYF

len: 14
j_gene: TRBJ1-1
v_gene: TRBV4-2
CDR3aa: CASSPGQLNTEAFF

len: 15
j_gene: TRBJ2-1
v_gene: TRBV5-1
CDR3aa: CASSLVTGRDNEQFF

len: 14
j_gene: TRBJ2-7
v_gene: TRBV29-1
CDR3aa: CSARRDNFPYEQYF

len: 10
j_gene: TRBJ2-3
v_gene: TRBV29-1
CDR3aa: CTARTDTQYF

len: 14
j_gene: TRBJ1-5
v_gene: TRBV30
CDR3aa: CAWSPGQGYQPQHF

len: 16
j_gene: TRBJ2-6
v_gene: TRBV7-2
CDR3aa: CASSLRQLSGANVLTF

len: 14
j_gene: TRBJ1-2
v_gene: TRBV27
CDR3aa: CASRGTAANYGYTF